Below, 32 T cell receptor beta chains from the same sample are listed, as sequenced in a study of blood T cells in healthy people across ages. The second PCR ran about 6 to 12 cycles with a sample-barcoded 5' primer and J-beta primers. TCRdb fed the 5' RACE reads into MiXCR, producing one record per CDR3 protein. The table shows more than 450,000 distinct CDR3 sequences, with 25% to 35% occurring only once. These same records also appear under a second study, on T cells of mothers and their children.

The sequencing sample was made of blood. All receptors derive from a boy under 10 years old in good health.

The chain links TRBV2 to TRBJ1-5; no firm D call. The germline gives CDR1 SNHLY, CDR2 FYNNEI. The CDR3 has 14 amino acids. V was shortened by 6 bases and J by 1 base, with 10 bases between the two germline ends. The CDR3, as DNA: TGTGCCAGCAGAATGGACTGGAGCAATCAGCCCCAGCATTTT. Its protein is CASRMDWSNQPQHF.

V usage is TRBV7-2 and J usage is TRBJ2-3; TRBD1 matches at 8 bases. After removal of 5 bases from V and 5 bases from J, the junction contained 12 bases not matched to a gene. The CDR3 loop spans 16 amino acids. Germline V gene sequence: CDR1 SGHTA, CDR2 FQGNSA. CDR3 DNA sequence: TGTGCCAGCAGCCGTAGGACAGGGATAGTGGGAGATACGCAGTATTTT. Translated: CASSRRTGIVGDTQYF.

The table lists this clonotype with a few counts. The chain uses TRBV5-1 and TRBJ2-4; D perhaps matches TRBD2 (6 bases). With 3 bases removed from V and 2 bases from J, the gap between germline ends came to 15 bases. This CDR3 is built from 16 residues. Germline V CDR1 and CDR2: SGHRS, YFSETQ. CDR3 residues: CASSSGIRGTKNIQYF. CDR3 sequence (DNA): TGCGCCAGCAGCTCGGGGATTCGGGGGACCAAAAACATTCAGTACTTC.

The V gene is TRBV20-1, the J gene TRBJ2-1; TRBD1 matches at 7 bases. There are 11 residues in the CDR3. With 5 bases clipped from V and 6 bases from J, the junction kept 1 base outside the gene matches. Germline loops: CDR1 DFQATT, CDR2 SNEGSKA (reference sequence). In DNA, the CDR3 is TGCAGTGCTGACAGGGTCAATGAGCAGTTCTTC. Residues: CSADRVNEQFF.

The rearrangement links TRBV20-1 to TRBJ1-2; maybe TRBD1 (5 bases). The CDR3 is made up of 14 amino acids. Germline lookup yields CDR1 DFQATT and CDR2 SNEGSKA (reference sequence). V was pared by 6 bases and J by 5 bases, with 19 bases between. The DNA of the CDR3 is TGCAGTGCCACCATATCCTGGGGGAGGTATGGCTACACCTTC. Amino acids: CSATISWGRYGYTF.

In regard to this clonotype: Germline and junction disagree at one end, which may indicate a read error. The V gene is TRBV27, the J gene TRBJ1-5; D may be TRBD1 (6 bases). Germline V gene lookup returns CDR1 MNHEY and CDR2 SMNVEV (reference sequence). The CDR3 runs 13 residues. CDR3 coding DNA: TGTGCCAGCGGACAGTATAGCGATCAGCCCCAGCATTTT. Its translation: CASGQYSDQPQHF.

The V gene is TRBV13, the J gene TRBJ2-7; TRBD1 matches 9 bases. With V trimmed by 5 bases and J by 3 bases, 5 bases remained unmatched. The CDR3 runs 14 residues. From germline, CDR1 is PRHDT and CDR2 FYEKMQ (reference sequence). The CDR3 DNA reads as TGTGCCAGCAGCCGGGGGACAGGGATCTACGAGCAGTACTTC. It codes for CASSRGTGIYEQYF.

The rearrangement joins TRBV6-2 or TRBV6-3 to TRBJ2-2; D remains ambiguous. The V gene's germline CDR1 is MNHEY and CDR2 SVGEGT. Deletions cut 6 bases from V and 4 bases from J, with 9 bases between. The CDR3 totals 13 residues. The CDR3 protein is CASSSPPTGELFF. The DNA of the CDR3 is TGTGCCAGCAGCTCGCCACCCACCGGGGAGCTGTTTTTT.

The CDR3 sequence: CASSFRELSGELFF. In DNA, the CDR3 is TGCGCCAGCAGCTTCCGGGAGTTGAGCGGGGAGCTGTTTTTT. The chain is built from TRBV5-1 and TRBJ2-2, with D possibly matching TRBD2 (6 bases). The germline CDR1 and CDR2 sequences are SGHRS and YFSETQ. V was cut by 2 bases and J by 7 bases, with 12 bases left in between. The CDR3 runs 14 residues.

CDR3 nucleotide sequence: TGTGCCAGCAAGGGACAGGGGGTTGTAGATACGCAGTATTTT. It specifies CASKGQGVVDTQYF. This chain uses TRBV27 with TRBJ2-3; 11 nucleotides line up with TRBD1. The CDR3 is 14 amino acids. The germline CDR1 and CDR2 sequences are MNHEY and SMNVEV (reference sequence). Trimming cost V 7 bases and J 5 bases; bases outside gene matches: 5.

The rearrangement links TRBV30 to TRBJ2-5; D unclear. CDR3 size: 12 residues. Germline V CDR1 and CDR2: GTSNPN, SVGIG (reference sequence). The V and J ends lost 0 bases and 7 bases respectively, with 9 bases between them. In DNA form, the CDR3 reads TGTGCCTGGAGTGTAAATGGTGGGACCCAGTACTTC. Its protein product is CAWSVNGGTQYF.

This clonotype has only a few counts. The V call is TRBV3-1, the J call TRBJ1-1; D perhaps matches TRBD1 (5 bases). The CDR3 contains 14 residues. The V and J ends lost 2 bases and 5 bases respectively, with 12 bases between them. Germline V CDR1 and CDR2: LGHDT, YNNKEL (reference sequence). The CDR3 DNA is TGTGCCAGCAGCCAAAGAACAGGACCAACTGAAGCTTTCTTT. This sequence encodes CASSQRTGPTEAFF.

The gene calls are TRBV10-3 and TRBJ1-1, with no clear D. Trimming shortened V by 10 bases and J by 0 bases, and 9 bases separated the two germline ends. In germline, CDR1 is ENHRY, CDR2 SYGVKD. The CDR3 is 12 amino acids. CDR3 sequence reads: CATNDMNTEAFF. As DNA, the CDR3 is TGTGCCACCAACGACATGAACACTGAAGCTTTCTTT.

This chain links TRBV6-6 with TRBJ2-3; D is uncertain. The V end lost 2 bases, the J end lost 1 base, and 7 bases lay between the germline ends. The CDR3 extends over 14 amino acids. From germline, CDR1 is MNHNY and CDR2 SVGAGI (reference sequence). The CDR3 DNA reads TGTGCCAGCAGTTACAGGCCCGGCACAGATACGCAGTATTTT. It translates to CASSYRPGTDTQYF.

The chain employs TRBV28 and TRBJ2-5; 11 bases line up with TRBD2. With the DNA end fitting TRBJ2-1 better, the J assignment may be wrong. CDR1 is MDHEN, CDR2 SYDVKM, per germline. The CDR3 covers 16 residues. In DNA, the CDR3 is TGTGCCAGCAGTTTTAAGGGGACTAGCGGTCACAATGAGCAGTTCTTC. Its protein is CASSFKGTSGHNEQFF.

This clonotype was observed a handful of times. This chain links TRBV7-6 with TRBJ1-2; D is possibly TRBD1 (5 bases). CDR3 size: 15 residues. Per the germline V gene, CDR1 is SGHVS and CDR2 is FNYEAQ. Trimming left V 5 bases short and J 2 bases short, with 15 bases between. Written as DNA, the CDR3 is TGTGCCAGCAGCGAAAGTCGACAGTTGAACTATGGCTACACCTTC. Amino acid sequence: CASSESRQLNYGYTF.

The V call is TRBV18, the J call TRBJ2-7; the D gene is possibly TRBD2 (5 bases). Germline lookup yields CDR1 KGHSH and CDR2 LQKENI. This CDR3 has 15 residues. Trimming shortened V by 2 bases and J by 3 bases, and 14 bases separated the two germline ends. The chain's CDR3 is CASSPGSRENYEQYF. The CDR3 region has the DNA TGTGCCAGCTCACCAGGGAGTCGGGAAAACTACGAGCAGTACTTC.

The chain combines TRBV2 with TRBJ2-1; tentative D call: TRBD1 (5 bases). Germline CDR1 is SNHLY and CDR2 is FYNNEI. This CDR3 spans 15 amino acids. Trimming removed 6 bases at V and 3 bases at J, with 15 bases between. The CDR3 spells CASSSQGVGYNEQFF. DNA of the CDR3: TGTGCCAGCAGCTCCCAGGGTGTCGGCTACAATGAGCAGTTCTTC.

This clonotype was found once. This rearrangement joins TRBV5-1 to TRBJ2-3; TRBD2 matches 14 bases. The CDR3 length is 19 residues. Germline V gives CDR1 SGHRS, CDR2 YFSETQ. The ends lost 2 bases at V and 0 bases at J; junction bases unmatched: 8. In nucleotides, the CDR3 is TGCGCCAGCAGCTTTCGGACTAGCGGGGGGAAGGGGAGCACAGATACGCAGTATTTT. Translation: CASSFRTSGGKGSTDTQYF. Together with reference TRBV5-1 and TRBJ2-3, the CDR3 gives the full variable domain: KAGVTQTPRYLIKTRGQQVTLSCSPISGHRSVSWYQQTPGQGLQFLFEYFSETQRNKGNFPGRFSGRQFSNSRSEMNVSTLELGDSALYLCASSFRTSGGKGSTDTQYFGPGTRLTVL.

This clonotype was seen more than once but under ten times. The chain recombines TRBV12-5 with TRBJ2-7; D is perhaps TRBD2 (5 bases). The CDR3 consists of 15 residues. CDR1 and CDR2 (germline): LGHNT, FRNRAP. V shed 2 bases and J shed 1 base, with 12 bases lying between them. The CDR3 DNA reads TGTGCTAGTGGTTTGAGAGAGGGTCTGTCCTACGAGCAGTACTTC. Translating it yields CASGLREGLSYEQYF.

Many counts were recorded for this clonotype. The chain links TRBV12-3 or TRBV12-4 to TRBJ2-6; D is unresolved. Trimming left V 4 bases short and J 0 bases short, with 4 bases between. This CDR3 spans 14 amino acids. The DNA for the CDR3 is TGTGCCAGCAGTTGGGGCTCTGGGGCCAACGTCCTGACTTTC. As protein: CASSWGSGANVLTF.

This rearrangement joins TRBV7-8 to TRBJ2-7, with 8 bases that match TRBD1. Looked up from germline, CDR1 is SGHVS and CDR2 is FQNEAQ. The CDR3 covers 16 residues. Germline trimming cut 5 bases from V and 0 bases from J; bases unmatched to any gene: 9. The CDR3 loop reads CASSTKDREFSYEQYF. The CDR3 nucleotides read TGTGCCAGCAGCACTAAGGACAGGGAATTCTCCTACGAGCAGTACTTC.

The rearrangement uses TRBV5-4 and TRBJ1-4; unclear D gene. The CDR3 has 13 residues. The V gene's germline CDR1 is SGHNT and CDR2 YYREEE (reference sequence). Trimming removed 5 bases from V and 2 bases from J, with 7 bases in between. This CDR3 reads CASRGWTNEKLFF. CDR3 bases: TGTGCCAGCAGGGGGTGGACTAATGAAAAACTGTTTTTT. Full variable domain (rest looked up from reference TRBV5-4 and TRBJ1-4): ETGVTQSPTHLIKTRGQQVTLRCSSQSGHNTVSWYQQALGQGPQFIFQYYREEENGRGNFPPRFSGLQFPNYSSELNVNALELDDSALYLCASRGWTNEKLFFGSGTQLSVL.

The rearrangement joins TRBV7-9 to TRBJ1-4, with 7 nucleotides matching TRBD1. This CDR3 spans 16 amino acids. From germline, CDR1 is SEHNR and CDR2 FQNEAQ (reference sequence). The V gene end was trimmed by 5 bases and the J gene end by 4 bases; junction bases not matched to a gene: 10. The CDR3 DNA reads TGTGCCAGCAGCCTTCCCCAGACAGGGAGTAATGAAAAACTGTTTTTT. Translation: CASSLPQTGSNEKLFF.

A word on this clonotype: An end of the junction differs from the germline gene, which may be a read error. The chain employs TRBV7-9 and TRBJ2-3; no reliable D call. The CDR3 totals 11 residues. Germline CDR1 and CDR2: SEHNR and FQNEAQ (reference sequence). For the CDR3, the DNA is TGTGCCAGCAAAAGACTGGATACGCAATATTTT. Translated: CASKRLDTQYF.

CDR3 in amino acids: CASRTSSGQKGAETQYF. The CDR3 DNA follows: TGTGCCAGCAGGACTTCAAGCGGTCAGAAAGGAGCAGAGACCCAGTACTTC. The chain joins TRBV6-5 to TRBJ2-5; D is perhaps TRBD2 (5 bases). The CDR3 has 17 residues. Trimming shortened V by 6 bases and J by 4 bases, and 24 bases separated the two germline ends. CDR1 MNHEY and CDR2 SVGAGI come from the germline V gene.

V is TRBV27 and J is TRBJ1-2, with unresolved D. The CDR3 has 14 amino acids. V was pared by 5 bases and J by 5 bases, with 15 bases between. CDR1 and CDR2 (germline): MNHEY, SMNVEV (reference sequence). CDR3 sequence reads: CASSVAKGIYGYTF. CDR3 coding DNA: TGTGCCAGCAGTGTGGCAAAGGGCATATATGGCTACACCTTC.

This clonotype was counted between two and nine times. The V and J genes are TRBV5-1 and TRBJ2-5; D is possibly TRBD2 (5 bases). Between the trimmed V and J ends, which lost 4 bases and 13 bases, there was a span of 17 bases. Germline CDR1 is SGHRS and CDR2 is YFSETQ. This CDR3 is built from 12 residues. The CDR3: CASSLTGIERYF. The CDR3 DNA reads TGCGCCAGCAGCCTCACCGGGATCGAGCGGTACTTC.

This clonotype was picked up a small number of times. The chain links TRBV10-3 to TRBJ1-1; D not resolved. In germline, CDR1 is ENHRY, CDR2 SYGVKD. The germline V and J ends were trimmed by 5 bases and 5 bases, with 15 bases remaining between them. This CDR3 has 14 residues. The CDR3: CAISNPERATEAFF. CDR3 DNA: TGTGCCATCAGTAACCCCGAGAGGGCTACTGAAGCTTTCTTT.

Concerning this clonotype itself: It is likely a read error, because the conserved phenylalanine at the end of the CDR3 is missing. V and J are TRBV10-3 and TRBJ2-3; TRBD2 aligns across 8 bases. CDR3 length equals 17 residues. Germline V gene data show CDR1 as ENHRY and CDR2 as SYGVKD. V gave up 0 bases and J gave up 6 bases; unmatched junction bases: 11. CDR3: CAISESKRAGASDTQYL. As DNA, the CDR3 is TGTGCCATCAGTGAGTCGAAGAGAGCGGGGGCGTCGGATACGCAGTATCTT.

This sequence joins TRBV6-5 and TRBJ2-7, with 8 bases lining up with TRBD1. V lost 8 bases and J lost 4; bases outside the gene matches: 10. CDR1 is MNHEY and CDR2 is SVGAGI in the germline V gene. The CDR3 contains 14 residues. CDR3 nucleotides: TGTGCCAGCCGGATCGACAGGGGACGATACGAGCAGTACTTC. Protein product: CASRIDRGRYEQYF.

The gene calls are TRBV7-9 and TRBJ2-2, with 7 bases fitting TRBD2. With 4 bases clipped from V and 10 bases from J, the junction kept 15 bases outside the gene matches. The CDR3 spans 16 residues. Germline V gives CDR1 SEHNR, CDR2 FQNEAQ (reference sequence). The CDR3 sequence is CASSWDLAAWVAELFF. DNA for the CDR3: TGTGCCAGCAGCTGGGACCTAGCGGCGTGGGTCGCGGAGCTGTTTTTT.